This T cell receptor (beta chain) was identified in a study of blood T cell repertoires in COVID-19. Whole-study context: The cDNA or gDNA used as material had been derived from T cells, B-cell-depleted T cells, or PBMCs.

This CDR3 contains 13 residues. Trimming stripped 7 bases from V and 8 bases from J, with 16 bases between. Germline V gives CDR1 KGHDR, CDR2 SFDVKD. Per the original data handling: Using reference gene primer amplification, nucleated cell counts were estimated. Assay used: immunoSEQ multiplex PCR; TCRdb lists only in-frame clones, some missing. V, J and clone size are those of that table, while D and trimming were read from the DNA. The sample lists roughly 200,000 clones, approximately 91% seen once, with roughly 6.7% in the top ten. This sequence originates from a man aged 40-49 years with acute or convalescent COVID-19. V usage is TRBV24-1 and J usage is TRBJ1-2; weak D call: TRBD1 (5 bases). Sequencing input: peripheral blood. The CDR3 DNA reads as TGTGCCACCAGCCAGCGGGGCAGCCACGGCTACACCTTC. It translates to CATSQRGSHGYTF.